This record concerns one T cell receptor (beta chain) sequence. This specimen comes from a study of cytomegalovirus exposure and HLA in healthy donors. The CDR3 has 14 amino acids. Germline assignment: CDR1 SGHAT and CDR2 FQNNGV. The V gene lost 2 bases and the J gene lost 1 base, with 9 bases spanning the gap. Only in-frame clones appear in the TCRdb table, and some are missing; sequencing was by immunoSEQ multiplex PCR. The sample holds 100,000 or so clones, 86% seen once. The clonotype was recovered from a woman aged 18-29 years in good health and CMV-seropositive. V is TRBV11-2 and J is TRBJ2-7; tentatively, D is TRBD1 (6 bases). The specimen was PBMCs. The CDR3 sequence is CASSLTGWSYEQYF. The CDR3 DNA sequence: TGTGCCAGCAGCTTAACAGGGTGGTCCTACGAGCAGTACTTC.